A selection of T cell receptor beta chains follows, all from one sample in a study of CD8+CD57+ T cells in acquired aplastic anemia. TCRdb independently ran MiXCR on the reads; one entry per CDR3 protein. The sample contains approximately 45,000 distinct CDR3 sequences, approximately 72% of which appear only once. Sequencing was done on a sample of sorted CD4+, CD8+, or CD8+CD57+ T cells (not recorded which) from PBMCs. These TCRs come from a human donor in good health, serving as a control. The CDR3 runs from the conserved cysteine through the conserved F or W. Each record gives: clone size, D gene, J gene, V gene, CDR3 protein, CDR3 DNA. A D gene is named only where the DNA matches it firmly. The size field is filled for only some rows; it gives once, few, many or a size class.

>-|-|TRBJ1-5|TRBV19
CASSIEREQPQHF
TGTGCCAGTAGTATTGAACGGGAACAGCCCCAGCATTTT
>-|TRBD1|TRBJ1-2|TRBV10-3
CAISQPGQELYGYTF
TGTGCCATCAGTCAGCCGGGACAGGAACTATATGGCTACACCTTC
>-|TRBD1|TRBJ2-5|TRBV19
CASSKGQGLPETQYF
TGTGCCAGTTCTAAGGGACAGGGATTGCCAGAGACCCAGTACTTC
>-|-|TRBJ1-2|TRBV5-6
CASSLAGVAGYTF
TGTGCCAGCAGCTTGGCTGGGGTGGCTGGCTACACCTTC
>-|-|TRBJ1-5|TRBV25-1
CASSIGGVNQPQHF
TGTGCCAGCAGTATTGGGGGGGTTAATCAGCCCCAGCATTTT
>many|TRBD2|TRBJ2-3|TRBV6-1
CASSEGGGSADTQYF
TGTGCCAGCAGTGAAGGGGGGGGGAGCGCAGATACGCAGTATTTT
>-|-|TRBJ1-1|TRBV29-1
CSVETIMNTEAFF
TGCAGCGTGGAGACCATCATGAACACTGAAGCTTTCTTT
>few|TRBD2|TRBJ2-7|TRBV9
CASSEAYGLAGPSYEQYF
TGTGCCAGCAGTGAAGCGTACGGACTAGCGGGGCCCTCCTACGAGCAGTACTTC
>large|-|TRBJ2-3|TRBV20-1
CSARQPNTDTQYF
TGCAGTGCTAGACAGCCCAACACAGATACGCAGTATTTT
>-|-|TRBJ1-1|TRBV4-1
CASSQEAGNTEAFF
TGCGCCAGCAGCCAAGAGGCAGGGAACACTGAAGCTTTCTTT
>few|-|TRBJ2-3|TRBV24-1
CATSDPGLDTQYF
TGTGCCACCAGTGATCCAGGGTTAGATACGCAGTATTTT
>medium-sized|-|TRBJ1-1|TRBV19
CATREGGTEAFF
TGTGCCACCCGGGAGGGAGGGACTGAAGCTTTCTTT
>once|-|TRBJ2-7|TRBV19
CASSIEGFNVYEQYF
TGTGCCAGTAGTATAGAGGGCTTCAATGTCTACGAGCAGTACTTC
>-|-|TRBJ2-1|TRBV15
CATSSEANVNEQFF
TGTGCCACCAGCAGTGAGGCAAACGTCAATGAGCAGTTCTTC
>many|-|TRBJ2-5|TRBV27
CASSNLLRGQETQYF
TGTGCCAGCAGTAACCTCCTTCGGGGGCAAGAGACCCAGTACTTC
>-|TRBD2|TRBJ2-6|TRBV9
CASSVVATSGSGANVLTF
TGTGCCAGCAGCGTAGTGGCGACTAGCGGCTCTGGGGCCAACGTCCTGACTTTC